This T cell receptor (beta chain) was recorded in a study of CD8 T cells in ankylosing spondylitis. Study-wide points: Disease-linked clones reportedly showed significant enrichment in matched ankylosing spondylitis synovial fluid.

Ten or more counts support this clonotype. Its antigen is unidentified. V gave up 5 bases and J gave up 3 bases, with 14 bases separating them. In germline, CDR1 is DFQATT, CDR2 SNEGSKA (reference sequence). The CDR3 sequence is 13 residues long. Using its own MiXCR run on the 5' RACE reads, TCRdb lists one record per CDR3 protein. The sample has 250,000 or so distinct CDR3 sequences; more than 20% are singletons. The chain uses TRBV20-1 and TRBJ2-7; D may correspond to TRBD1 or TRBD2 (5 bases each). Sequenced: blood, either unsorted or a sorted T cell fraction (not recorded which). The sequence came from a male donor with ankylosing spondylitis or in good health (not recorded which). The CDR3 region has the DNA TGCAGTGCTTACCGGGACCAAAGCTACGAGCAGTACTTC. It codes for CSAYRDQSYEQYF.